The 28 T cell receptor beta chains given below trace back to one sample, sequenced in a study of TIL therapy for anti-PD-1-resistant metastatic lung cancer. The libraries were made with immunoSEQ v3. The data were produced by immunoSEQ multiplex PCR, yet TCRdb's version contains in-frame clones alone and is incomplete. Of about 59,000 clones in the sample, around 79% were seen once. The time point denotes: pre-treatment sample, taken before nivolumab and TIL therapy. Source: blood, taken at baseline. Receptors were obtained from a person aged 25-85 years with non-small cell lung cancer.

The rearrangement joins TRBV7-2 to TRBJ1-6; tentatively, D is TRBD1 (5 bases). The germline V gene has CDR1 SGHTA and CDR2 FQGNSA. V was trimmed by 5 bases and J by 3 bases, leaving 14 bases between them. The CDR3 runs 16 residues. The CDR3 coding sequence is TGTGCCAGCAGCCACCCACCAGGGCTCTATAATTCACCCCTCCACTTT. It translates to CASSHPPGLYNSPLHF.

CDR3 in amino acids: CASSRQGESYNEQFF. The CDR3 DNA sequence: TGCGCCAGCAGCCGACAGGGTGAAAGCTACAATGAGCAGTTCTTC. The chain uses TRBV4-3 and TRBJ2-1, with 7 bases lining up with TRBD1. J lost 3 bases, V lost 4 bases, and 6 bases had no gene match. The CDR3 contains 15 residues. Germline assignment: CDR1 LGHNA and CDR2 YSLEER.

V is TRBV18 and J is TRBJ2-3; 8 bases line up with TRBD1. The CDR3 has 13 amino acids. CDR1 and CDR2 from the germline V gene are KGHSH and LQKENI. The trim removed 4 bases at V and 4 bases at J, leaving 1 base unmatched. The CDR3 sequence is CASSRDRPDTQYF. The CDR3 DNA sequence: TGTGCCAGCTCACGGGACAGGCCAGATACGCAGTATTTT.

This clone was observed a few times. The J gene is TRBJ2-7, the V gene TRBV19; 9 bases fit TRBD1. J lost 5 bases, V lost 8 bases, and 13 bases had no gene match. This CDR3 has 15 amino acids. The germline gives CDR1 LNHDA, CDR2 SQIVND (reference sequence). CDR3 protein: CASRAGTGFMDEQYF. Written as DNA, the CDR3 is TGTGCCAGTCGGGCCGGGACAGGGTTCATGGACGAGCAGTACTTC.

J is TRBJ1-6 and V is TRBV28; possible D gene TRBD1, 6 bases. Trimming took 6 bases from V and 4 from J, leaving 13 bases between them. Germline loops: CDR1 MDHEN, CDR2 SYDVKM. The CDR3 totals 15 residues. In nucleotides, the CDR3 is TGTGCCAGCAGGCTACAGGGAATTTATAATTCACCCCTCCACTTT. Amino acids: CASRLQGIYNSPLHF.

This clone was detected a few times. This sequence joins TRBV5-8 and TRBJ2-1; D may match TRBD1 or TRBD2 (5 bases each). Germline V gene data show CDR1 as SGHTS and CDR2 as YDEGEE. Trimming removed 0 bases at V and 0 bases at J, with 7 bases between. The CDR3 runs 15 residues. CDR3 nucleotides: TGTGCCAGCAGCTTGGAGGGGAGCTCCTACAATGAGCAGTTCTTC. It is translated as CASSLEGSSYNEQFF.

The chain employs TRBV29-1 and TRBJ1-6; maybe TRBD1 (5 bases). This CDR3 comprises 16 residues. V gave up 6 bases and J gave up 6 bases, with 21 bases separating them. Per germline, CDR1 SQVTM and CDR2 ANQGSEA. CDR3 in amino acids: CSVATSPRAANSPLHF. The CDR3 DNA sequence: TGCAGCGTCGCCACTTCTCCCAGGGCGGCTAATTCACCCCTCCACTTT.

This chain connects TRBV4-2 to TRBJ2-7, with 7 positions matching TRBD2. The CDR3 loop spans 15 amino acids. J gave up 2 bases and V 4 bases, and 8 bases lay outside the gene matches. The germline V gene has CDR1 LGHNA and CDR2 YNFKEQ. The CDR3 region is CASSPASGGTYEQYF. CDR3 nucleotide sequence: TGTGCCAGCAGCCCAGCTAGCGGCGGTACCTACGAGCAGTACTTC.

The CDR3 DNA follows: TGTGCCAGCAGCACGGAGGGGCGGACTAATGAAAAACTGTTTTTT. It yields the protein CASSTEGRTNEKLFF. The V call is TRBV5-4, the J call TRBJ1-4, with D tentatively TRBD1 (5 bases). Deletions cut 4 bases from V and 2 bases from J, with 12 bases between. Germline CDR1 and CDR2: SGHNT and YYREEE (reference sequence). This CDR3 region has 15 residues.

The CDR3 nucleotides read TGTGCCAGCAGCTTAGTTGAGAGAAACACTGAAGCTTTCTTT. It translates to CASSLVERNTEAFF. J is TRBJ1-1 and V is TRBV7-8; unclear D gene. The V gene's germline CDR1 is SGHVS and CDR2 FQNEAQ. The CDR3 runs to 14 residues. V was clipped by 1 base and J by 2 bases, with 8 bases between them.

This clone has more than one count but fewer than ten. The chain has TRBV28 and TRBJ1-6; D unclear. Germline V CDR1 and CDR2: MDHEN, SYDVKM. This CDR3 region has 13 residues. The V end lost 7 bases, the J end lost 9 bases, and 13 bases lay between the germline ends. CDR3 DNA: TGTGCCAGCAAGGGCGTTACTATTTCACCCCTCCACTTT. Encoded protein: CASKGVTISPLHF.

The chain is built from TRBV5-6 and TRBJ2-3; D gene unclear. Germline V gene lookup returns CDR1 SGHDT and CDR2 YYEEEE. The CDR3 is made up of 14 amino acids. Between the trimmed V and J ends, which lost 7 bases and 0 bases, there was a span of 12 bases. The CDR3 sequence is CASSSLKSTDTQYF. The DNA for the CDR3 is TGTGCCAGCTCCAGCTTGAAGAGCACAGATACGCAGTATTTT.

The chain joins TRBV28 to TRBJ2-1, with 7 nucleotides matching TRBD1. The CDR3 covers 15 residues. V lost 6 bases to trimming and J lost 2 bases; unmatched junction nucleotides: 7. The germline V gene has CDR1 MDHEN and CDR2 SYDVKM. The CDR3 DNA is TGTGCCAGCAGCCCAAGGGACAGAGCCTACAATGAGCAGTTCTTC. Its protein is CASSPRDRAYNEQFF.

In DNA form, the CDR3 reads TGCGCCAGCAGCTTGTTGGGGGCAGGTTACAATGAGCAGTTCTTC. Its translation is CASSLLGAGYNEQFF. This chain links TRBV5-1 with TRBJ2-1, with D perhaps TRBD1 (6 bases). Trimming stripped 1 base from V and 4 bases from J, with 12 bases between. CDR1 is SGHRS, CDR2 YFSETQ, per germline. The CDR3 runs 15 residues.

This clone was seen just once. This chain connects TRBV12-5 to TRBJ2-2; unclear D gene. Germline loops: CDR1 LGHNT, CDR2 FRNRAP. CDR3 length: 13 residues. The ends were cut back, 7 bases at V and 2 bases at J, with 8 bases in the middle. CDR3 DNA: TGTGCTAGTGAGGAACGTAACACCGGGGAGCTGTTTTTT. It is translated as CASEERNTGELFF.

The rearrangement links TRBV6-5 to TRBJ1-1; no definite D call. The CDR3 loop spans 15 amino acids. Germline CDR1 and CDR2: MNHEY and SVGAGI. Trimming shortened V by 0 bases and J by 4 bases, and 12 bases separated the two germline ends. The CDR3 spells CASSYSVTRATEAFF. The CDR3 DNA follows: TGTGCCAGCAGTTACTCGGTCACTAGGGCCACTGAAGCTTTCTTT.

The chain joins TRBV12-5 to TRBJ2-3; 15 nucleotides agree with TRBD2. The CDR3 covers 17 residues. CDR1 is LGHNT and CDR2 is FRNRAP in the germline V gene. V was clipped by 1 base and J by 3 bases; unmatched bases: 2. The CDR3 loop is CASGLAGTSGGTDTQYF. The CDR3 region has the DNA TGTGCTAGTGGTTTGGCTGGGACTAGCGGGGGGACAGATACGCAGTATTTT.

The chain combines TRBV6-5 with TRBJ2-1; TRBD1 aligns across 10 bases. Trimming removed 0 bases from V and 6 bases from J; junction bases left unmatched: 5. Germline V gives CDR1 MNHEY, CDR2 SVGAGI. The CDR3 consists of 16 residues. CDR3 in amino acids: CASSYSMGQGTNEQFF. CDR3 nucleotides: TGTGCCAGCAGTTACTCTATGGGACAGGGGACCAATGAGCAGTTCTTC.

The chain combines TRBV7-2 with TRBJ2-2; D possibly corresponds to TRBD1 (6 bases). Looked up from germline, CDR1 is SGHTA and CDR2 is FQGNSA. The CDR3 is 14 amino acids. Deletions cut 1 base from V and 6 bases from J, with 9 bases between. The CDR3 DNA sequence: TGTGCCAGCAGCTTAGGGGGGCTCCCCGGGGAGCTGTTTTTT. Its translation is CASSLGGLPGELFF.

The chain couples TRBV4-3 to TRBJ2-3; D is undetermined. Germline V gene data show CDR1 as LGHNA and CDR2 as YSLEER. V was trimmed by 0 bases and J by 1 base, leaving 8 bases between them. The CDR3 has 15 amino acids. CDR3 DNA sequence: TGCGCCAGCAGCCAAGAAGCGTGGGGCACAGATACGCAGTATTTT. It specifies CASSQEAWGTDTQYF.

The chain uses TRBV19 and TRBJ1-5, with 7 positions matching TRBD1. This CDR3 spans 17 amino acids. CDR1 and CDR2 from the germline V gene are LNHDA and SQIVND (reference sequence). J was trimmed by 1 base and V by 5 bases; bases with no gene match: 11. The CDR3 loop is CASSRDRVGGSNQPQHF. The CDR3 nucleotides are TGTGCCAGTAGTCGCGACAGGGTGGGGGGGAGCAATCAGCCCCAGCATTTT.

On this clone: At one of its ends the junction is not consistent with the germline gene, which may arise from a read error. The rearrangement links TRBV7-2 to TRBJ2-7; perhaps TRBD2 as D (5 bases). The CDR3 length is 11 residues. Germline CDR1 SGHTA, CDR2 FQGNSA. CDR3 bases: TGTGCCAGCAGCTTACAACTAGTATTATCGTTC. Translating it yields CASSLQLVLSF.

The genes are TRBV7-8 and TRBJ2-2; D is perhaps TRBD1 (6 bases). The CDR3 totals 15 residues. V was cut by 2 bases and J by 2 bases, with 9 bases left in between. The germline V gene has CDR1 SGHVS and CDR2 FQNEAQ. The CDR3 DNA follows: TGTGCCAGCAGCTTAAGGGACACAAACACCGGGGAGCTGTTTTTT. Protein: CASSLRDTNTGELFF.

The chain joins TRBV4-2 to TRBJ1-1; D might be TRBD1 (5 bases). CDR1 LGHNA and CDR2 YNFKEQ come from the germline V gene. The CDR3 spans 14 residues. Trimming removed 0 bases at V and 2 bases at J, with 7 bases between. CDR3 sequence reads: CASSQDGGNTEAFF. CDR3 DNA sequence: TGTGCCAGCAGCCAAGATGGGGGTAACACTGAAGCTTTCTTT.

The chain recombines TRBV28 with TRBJ2-7, with 8 nucleotides matching TRBD2. CDR1 is MDHEN, CDR2 SYDVKM, per germline. The CDR3 contains 14 residues. Germline trimming cut 2 bases from V and 2 bases from J; bases unmatched to any gene: 2. The CDR3 reads CASSLAGGPYEQYF. CDR3 DNA: TGTGCCAGCAGTTTAGCGGGGGGCCCCTACGAGCAGTACTTC.

The CDR3 reads CASSRNRGGSKNIQYF. The DNA of the CDR3 is TGTGCCAGTAGTAGAAACAGGGGTGGCTCCAAAAACATTCAGTACTTC. The rearrangement links TRBV19 to TRBJ2-4; 7 bases align to TRBD1. In germline, CDR1 is LNHDA, CDR2 SQIVND (reference sequence). The J segment lost 2 bases and the V segment lost 4 bases, leaving 8 bases of the junction unmatched. The CDR3 covers 16 residues.

This clone appeared a single time. This chain links TRBV6-6 with TRBJ2-7, with D unresolved. Germline V CDR1 and CDR2: MNHNY, SVGAGI (reference sequence). Trimming pared 9 bases from V and 3 bases from J, leaving 12 bases between. The CDR3 runs 12 residues. Here the CDR3 DNA reads TGTGCCAGTAAGGCCGAAAACTACGAGCAGTACTTC. Protein: CASKAENYEQYF.

The chain links TRBV28 to TRBJ2-1, with a possible D match to TRBD1 (5 bases). CDR3 size: 14 residues. V lost 6 bases to trimming and J lost 0 bases, with 9 bases between them. Germline CDR1 MDHEN, CDR2 SYDVKM. CDR3 sequence (DNA): TGTGCCAGCAGAGGGGAAGACTCCTACAATGAGCAGTTCTTC. This codes for CASRGEDSYNEQFF.